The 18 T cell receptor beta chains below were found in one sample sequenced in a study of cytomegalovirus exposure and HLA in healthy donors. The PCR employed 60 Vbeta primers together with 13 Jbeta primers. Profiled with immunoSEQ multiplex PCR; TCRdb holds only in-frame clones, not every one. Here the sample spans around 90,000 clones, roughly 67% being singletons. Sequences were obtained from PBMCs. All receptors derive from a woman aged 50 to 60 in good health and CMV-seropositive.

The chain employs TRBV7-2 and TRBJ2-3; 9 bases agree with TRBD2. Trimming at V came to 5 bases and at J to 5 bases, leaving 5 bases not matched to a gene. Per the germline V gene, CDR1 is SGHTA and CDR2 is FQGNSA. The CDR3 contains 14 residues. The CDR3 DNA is TGTGCCAGCAGCCCTAGCGGGGTAAAAGATACGCAGTATTTT. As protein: CASSPSGVKDTQYF.

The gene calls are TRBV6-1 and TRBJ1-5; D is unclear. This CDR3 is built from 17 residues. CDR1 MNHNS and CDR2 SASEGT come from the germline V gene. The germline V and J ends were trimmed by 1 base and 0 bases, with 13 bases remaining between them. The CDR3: CASSEETADYSNQPQHF. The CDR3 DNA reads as TGTGCCAGCAGTGAAGAGACGGCGGACTATAGCAATCAGCCCCAGCATTTT.

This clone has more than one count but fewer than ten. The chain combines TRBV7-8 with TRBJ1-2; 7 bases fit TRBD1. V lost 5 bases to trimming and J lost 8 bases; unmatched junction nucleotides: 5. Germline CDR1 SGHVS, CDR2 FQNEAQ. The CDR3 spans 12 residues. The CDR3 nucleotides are TGTGCCAGCAGCCAAGACAGGGAAGGCTACACCTTC. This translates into CASSQDREGYTF.

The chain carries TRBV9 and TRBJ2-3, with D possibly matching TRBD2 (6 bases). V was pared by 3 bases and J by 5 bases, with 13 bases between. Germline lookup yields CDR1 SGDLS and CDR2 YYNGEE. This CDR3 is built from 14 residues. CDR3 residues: CASSAGDFKDTQYF. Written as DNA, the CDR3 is TGTGCCAGCAGCGCCGGGGACTTTAAAGATACGCAGTATTTT.

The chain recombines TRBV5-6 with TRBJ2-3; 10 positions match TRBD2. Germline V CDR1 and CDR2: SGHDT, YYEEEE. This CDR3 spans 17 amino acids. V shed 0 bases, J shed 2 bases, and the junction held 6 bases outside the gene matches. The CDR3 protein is CASSLGLSGGSTDTQYF. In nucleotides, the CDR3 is TGTGCCAGCAGCTTGGGGCTTAGCGGGGGGTCCACAGATACGCAGTATTTT.

The chain's CDR3 is CASSLVGGEFGYTF. The CDR3 nucleotides are TGCGCCAGCAGCTTGGTAGGGGGCGAATTTGGCTACACCTTC. The V call is TRBV5-1, the J call TRBJ1-2; 7 bases map to TRBD1. The CDR3 spans 14 residues. Germline trimming cut 0 bases from V and 7 bases from J; bases unmatched to any gene: 6. Germline loops: CDR1 SGHRS, CDR2 YFSETQ.

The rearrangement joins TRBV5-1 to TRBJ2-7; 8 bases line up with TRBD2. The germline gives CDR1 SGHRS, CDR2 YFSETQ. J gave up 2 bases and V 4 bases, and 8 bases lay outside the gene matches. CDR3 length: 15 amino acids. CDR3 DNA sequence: TGCGCCAGCAGCCCGGAACCGGGGGGGCCCTACGAGCAGTACTTC. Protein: CASSPEPGGPYEQYF.

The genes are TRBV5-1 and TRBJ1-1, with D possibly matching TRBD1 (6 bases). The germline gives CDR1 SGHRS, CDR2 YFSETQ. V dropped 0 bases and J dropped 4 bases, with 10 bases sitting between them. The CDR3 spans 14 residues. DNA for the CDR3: TGCGCCAGCAGCTTGGGAGTAGGGGGCACTGAAGCTTTCTTT. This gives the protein CASSLGVGGTEAFF.

Here the CDR3 DNA reads TGTGCCAGCAAAGCTGCAGGGAACACCGGGGAGCTGTTTTTT. It codes for CASKAAGNTGELFF. The rearrangement uses TRBV27 and TRBJ2-2, with D unresolved. Trimming pared 7 bases from V and 1 base from J, leaving 10 bases between. The CDR3 covers 14 residues. CDR1 is MNHEY, CDR2 SMNVEV, per germline (reference sequence).

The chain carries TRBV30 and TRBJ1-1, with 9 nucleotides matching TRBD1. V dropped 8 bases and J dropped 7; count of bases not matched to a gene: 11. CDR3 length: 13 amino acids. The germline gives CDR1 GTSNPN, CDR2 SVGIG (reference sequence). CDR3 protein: CAGDRGISGEAFF. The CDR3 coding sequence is TGTGCCGGCGACAGGGGGATCTCGGGTGAAGCTTTCTTT.

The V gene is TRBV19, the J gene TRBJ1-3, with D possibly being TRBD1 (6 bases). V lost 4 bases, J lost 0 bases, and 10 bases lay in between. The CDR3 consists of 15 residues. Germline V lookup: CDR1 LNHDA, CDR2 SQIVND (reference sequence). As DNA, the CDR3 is TGTGCCAGTAGTACGGACAGAAACTCTGGAAACACCATATATTTT. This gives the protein CASSTDRNSGNTIYF.

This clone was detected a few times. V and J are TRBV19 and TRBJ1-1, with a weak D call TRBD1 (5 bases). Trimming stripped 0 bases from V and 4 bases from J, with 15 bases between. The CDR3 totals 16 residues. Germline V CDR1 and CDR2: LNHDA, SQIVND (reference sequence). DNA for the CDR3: TGTGCCAGTAGTATAGAAGCGTCCAGGGTGATCACTGAAGCTTTCTTT. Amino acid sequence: CASSIEASRVITEAFF.

The CDR3 nucleotides are TGTGCCAGCAGCTTAAGCGGACAGGGGAATTTTGTGAATGAGCAGTTCTTC. This codes for CASSLSGQGNFVNEQFF. The chain employs TRBV7-3 and TRBJ2-1; 9 nucleotides line up with TRBD1. The ends lost 1 base at V and 7 bases at J; junction bases unmatched: 11. Germline V gene lookup returns CDR1 SGHTA and CDR2 FQGTGA. This CDR3 is built from 17 residues. Full variable domain (remainder filled in from reference TRBV7-3 and TRBJ2-1): GAGVSQTPSNKVTEKGKYVELRCDPISGHTALYWYRQSLGQGPEFLIYFQGTGAADDSGLPNDRFFAVRPEGSVSTLKIQRTERGDSAVYLCASSLSGQGNFVNEQFFGPGTRLTVL.

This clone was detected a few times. The CDR3, as DNA: TGTGCCAGCTCACGCGGGGGCCAAGAGACCCAGTACTTC. The encoded protein is CASSRGGQETQYF. The chain joins TRBV18 to TRBJ2-5; 7 positions match TRBD2. V shed 4 bases, J shed 1 base, and the junction held 0 bases outside the gene matches. This CDR3 comprises 13 residues. From germline, CDR1 is KGHSH and CDR2 LQKENI.

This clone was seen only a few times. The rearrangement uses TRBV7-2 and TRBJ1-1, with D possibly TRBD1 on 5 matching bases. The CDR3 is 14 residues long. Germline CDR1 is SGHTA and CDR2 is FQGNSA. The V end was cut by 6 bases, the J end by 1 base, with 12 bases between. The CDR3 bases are TGTGCCAGCAGACCATTAACAGGGAACACTGAAGCTTTCTTT. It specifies CASRPLTGNTEAFF. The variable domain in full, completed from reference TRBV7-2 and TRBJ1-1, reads GAGVSQSPSNKVTEKGKDVELRCDPISGHTALYWYRQSLGQGLEFLIYFQGNSAPDKSGLPSDRFSAERTGGSVSTLTIQRTQQEDSAVYLCASRPLTGNTEAFFGQGTRLTVV.

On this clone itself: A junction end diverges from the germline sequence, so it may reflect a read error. As DNA, the CDR3 is TGTTCCAGCAGCTTAGTAGTGACTGAAGCTTTCTTT. Translation: CSSSLVVTEAFF. The chain couples TRBV7-9 to TRBJ1-1; D uncertain. The CDR3 is made up of 12 amino acids. CDR1 is SEHNR and CDR2 is FQNEAQ in the germline V gene (reference sequence).

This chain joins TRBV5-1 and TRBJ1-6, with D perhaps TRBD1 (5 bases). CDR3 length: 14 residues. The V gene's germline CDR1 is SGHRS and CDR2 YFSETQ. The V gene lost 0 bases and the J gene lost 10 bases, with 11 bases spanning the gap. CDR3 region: CASSLGQGSSPLHF. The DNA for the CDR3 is TGCGCCAGCAGCTTGGGGCAGGGAAGCTCACCCCTCCACTTT.

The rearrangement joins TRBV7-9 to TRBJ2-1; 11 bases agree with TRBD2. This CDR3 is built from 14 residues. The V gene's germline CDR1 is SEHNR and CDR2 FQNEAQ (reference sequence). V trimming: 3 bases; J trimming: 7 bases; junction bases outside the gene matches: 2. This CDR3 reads CASSFIAGGNEQFF. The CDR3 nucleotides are TGTGCCAGCAGCTTTATAGCGGGGGGGAATGAGCAGTTCTTC.